Shown below are 4 T cell receptor beta chains from a single sample sequenced in a study of T cell repertoires in cytomegalovirus infection. From the reads, TCRdb called clonotypes with MiXCR, one entry per CDR3 protein. The sample lists roughly 200,000 distinct CDR3 sequences, about 17% occurring once. Material: CD8+ T cells from PBMCs. These receptors were taken from a human donor in good health (CMV status not recorded). Some clones in this sample may be carry-over from other donors' samples.

This CDR3 reads CASSLAWGEQYF. CDR3 nucleotide sequence: TGTGCCAGCAGCTTAGCGTGGGGCGAGCAGTACTTC. This chain joins TRBV7-9 and TRBJ2-7, with D uncertain. The length of the CDR3 is 12 residues. Deletions cut 0 bases from V and 6 bases from J, with 6 bases between. Germline V gives CDR1 SEHNR, CDR2 FQNEAQ (reference sequence). Full variable domain (outside the CDR3, taken from reference TRBV7-9 and TRBJ2-7): DTGVSQNPRHKITKRGQNVTFRCDPISEHNRLYWYRQTLGQGPEFLTYFQNEAQLEKSRLLSDRFSAERPKGSFSTLEIQRTEQGDSAMYLCASSLAWGEQYFGPGTRLTVT.

The rearrangement joins TRBV6-2 or TRBV6-3 to TRBJ2-7; D gene ambiguous. The germline V gene has CDR1 MNHEY and CDR2 SVGEGT. The CDR3 spans 12 residues. Deletions cut 2 bases from V and 7 bases from J, with 9 bases between. DNA for the CDR3: TGTGCCAGCAGTTACCTCACTCCGGAGCAGTACTTC. Its translation: CASSYLTPEQYF.

This clonotype occurred a few times. This rearrangement joins TRBV7-2 to TRBJ1-5, with D maybe TRBD1 (5 bases). The V end lost 3 bases, the J end lost 0 bases, and 12 bases lay between the germline ends. Germline lookup yields CDR1 SGHTA and CDR2 FQGNSA. This CDR3 has 16 amino acids. CDR3 sequence (DNA): TGTGCCAGCAGCTTGTACGGGGCTTATAGCAATCAGCCCCAGCATTTT. Translation: CASSLYGAYSNQPQHF.

The chain carries TRBV5-1 and TRBJ1-4; no firm D call. This CDR3 has 15 amino acids. In germline, CDR1 is SGHRS, CDR2 YFSETQ. The V end lost 0 bases, the J end lost 7 bases, and 13 bases lay between the germline ends. CDR3 DNA: TGCGCCAGCAGCTTGGCCTCATTTGGAAGTGAAAAACTGTTTTTT. Its translation: CASSLASFGSEKLFF.